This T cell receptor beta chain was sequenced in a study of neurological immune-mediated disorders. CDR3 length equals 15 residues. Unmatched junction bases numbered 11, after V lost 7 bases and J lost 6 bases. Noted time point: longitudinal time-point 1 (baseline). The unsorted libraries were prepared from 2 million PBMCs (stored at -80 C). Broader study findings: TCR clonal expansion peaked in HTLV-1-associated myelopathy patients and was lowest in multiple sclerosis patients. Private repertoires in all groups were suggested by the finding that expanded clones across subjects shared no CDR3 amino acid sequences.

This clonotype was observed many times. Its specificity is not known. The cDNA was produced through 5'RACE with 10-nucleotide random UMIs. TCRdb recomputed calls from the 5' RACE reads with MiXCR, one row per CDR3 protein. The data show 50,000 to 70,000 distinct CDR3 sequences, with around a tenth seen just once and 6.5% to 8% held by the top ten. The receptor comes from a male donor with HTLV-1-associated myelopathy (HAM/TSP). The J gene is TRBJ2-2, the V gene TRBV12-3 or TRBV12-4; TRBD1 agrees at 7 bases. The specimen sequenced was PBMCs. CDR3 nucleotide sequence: TGTGCCAGCAACCCCTTTGACAGGGCCCCCGGGGAGCTGTTTTTT. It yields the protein CASNPFDRAPGELFF.